Sequencing of this T cell receptor beta chain was carried out in a study of blood T cell repertoires in COVID-19. Study-level information: Sources were T cells, B-cell-depleted T cells, or PBMCs; the material itself was cDNA or gDNA.

The V end was cut by 4 bases, the J end by 4 bases, with 13 bases between. CDR3 length: 14 amino acids. Germline assignment: CDR1 MGHDK and CDR2 SYGVNS. Under the authors' procedure: How many nucleated cells were present was estimated from reference gene primer amplification. The repertoire was sequenced with immunoSEQ multiplex PCR; TCRdb's copy has only in-frame clones and lacks some. The V and J calls and clone size were taken over from that table, and D and trimming were inferred from the DNA. The table has 55,000 to 70,000 clones, more than 75% seen once; the top ten hold roughly 7%. The rearrangement links TRBV25-1 to TRBJ1-2; tentative D call: TRBD1 (5 bases). Sequenced sample: peripheral blood. The sequence came from a man in his sixties with acute or convalescent COVID-19. CDR3 bases: TGTGCCAGCAGTGCGTGGGAGGGGTTCTATGGCTACACCTTC. Translating it yields CASSAWEGFYGYTF.